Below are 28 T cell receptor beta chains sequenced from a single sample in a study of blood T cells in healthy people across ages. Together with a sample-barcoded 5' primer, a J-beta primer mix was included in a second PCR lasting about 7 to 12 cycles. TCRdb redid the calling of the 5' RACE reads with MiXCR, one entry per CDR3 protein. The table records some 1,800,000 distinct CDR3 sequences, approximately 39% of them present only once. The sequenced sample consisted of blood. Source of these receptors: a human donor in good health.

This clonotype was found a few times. CDR3 DNA: TGTGCCAGCAGTGAATTTTTTGAGGGCAGCTACTATGGCTACACCTTC. Protein sequence: CASSEFFEGSYYGYTF. This chain connects TRBV25-1 to TRBJ1-2; D is unclear. The germline CDR1 and CDR2 sequences are MGHDK and SYGVNS. Trimming pared 1 base from V and 3 bases from J, leaving 15 bases between. The CDR3 is 16 residues long.

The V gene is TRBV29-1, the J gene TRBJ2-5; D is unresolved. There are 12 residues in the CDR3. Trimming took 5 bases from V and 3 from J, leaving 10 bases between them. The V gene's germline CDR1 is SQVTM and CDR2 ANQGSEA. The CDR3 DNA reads TGCAGCGTTAGTCAGGTCAAAGAGACCCAGTACTTC. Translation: CSVSQVKETQYF.

In nucleotides, the CDR3 is TGTGCCAGCAGTCTACAGGGACATGGTGACAAAAACATTCAGTACTTC. This gives the protein CASSLQGHGDKNIQYF. This chain links TRBV12-3 or TRBV12-4 with TRBJ2-4; tentative D call: TRBD1 (6 bases). The CDR3 has 16 residues. Trimming took 5 bases from V and 3 from J, leaving 17 bases between them.

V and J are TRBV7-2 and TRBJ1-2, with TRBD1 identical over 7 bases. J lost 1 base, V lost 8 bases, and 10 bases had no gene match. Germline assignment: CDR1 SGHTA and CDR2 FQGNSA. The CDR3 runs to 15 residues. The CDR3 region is CASGGQLRLNYGYTF. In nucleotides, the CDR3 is TGTGCCAGCGGGGGACAGCTCCGTCTTAACTATGGCTACACCTTC. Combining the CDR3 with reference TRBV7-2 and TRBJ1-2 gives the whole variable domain GAGVSQSPSNKVTEKGKDVELRCDPISGHTALYWYRQSLGQGLEFLIYFQGNSAPDKSGLPSDRFSAERTGGSVSTLTIQRTQQEDSAVYLCASGGQLRLNYGYTFGSGTRLTVV.

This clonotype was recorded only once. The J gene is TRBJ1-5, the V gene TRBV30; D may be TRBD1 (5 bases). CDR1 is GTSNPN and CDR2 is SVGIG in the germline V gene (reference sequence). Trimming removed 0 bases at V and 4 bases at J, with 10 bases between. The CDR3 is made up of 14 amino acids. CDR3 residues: CAWSVSGINQPQHF. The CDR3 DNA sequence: TGTGCCTGGAGTGTTTCAGGGATTAATCAGCCCCAGCATTTT.

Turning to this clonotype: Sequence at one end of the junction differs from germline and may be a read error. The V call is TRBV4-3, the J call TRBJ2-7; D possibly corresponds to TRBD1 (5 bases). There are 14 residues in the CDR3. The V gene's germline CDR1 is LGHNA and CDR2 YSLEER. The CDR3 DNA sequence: TGCGCCGGCAGCTATAACAAGGGGCTCTACGAGCAGTACTTC. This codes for CAGSYNKGLYEQYF.

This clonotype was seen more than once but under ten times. CDR3 DNA sequence: TGTGCCAGCAGTTCGACTACCTATCGAGAGACCCAGTACTTC. The encoded protein is CASSSTTYRETQYF. This sequence joins TRBV6-5 and TRBJ2-5; D possibly corresponds to TRBD2 (5 bases). V lost 4 bases, J lost 4 bases, and 13 bases lay in between. Germline CDR1 MNHEY, CDR2 SVGAGI. There are 14 residues in the CDR3.

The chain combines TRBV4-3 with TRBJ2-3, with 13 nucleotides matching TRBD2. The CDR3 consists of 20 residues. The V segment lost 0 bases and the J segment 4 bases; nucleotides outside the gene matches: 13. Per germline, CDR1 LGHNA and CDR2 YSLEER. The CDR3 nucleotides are TGCGCCAGCAGCCAAGATTCGGGACTAGCGGGGTTCAATCACCCAGATACGCAGTATTTT. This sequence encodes CASSQDSGLAGFNHPDTQYF.

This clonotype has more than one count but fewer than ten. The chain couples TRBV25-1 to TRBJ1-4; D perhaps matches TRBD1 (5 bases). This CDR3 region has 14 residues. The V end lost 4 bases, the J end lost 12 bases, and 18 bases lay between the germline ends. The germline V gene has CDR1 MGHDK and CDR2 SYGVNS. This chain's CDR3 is CASSGGTSGRELFF. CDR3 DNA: TGTGCCAGCAGTGGAGGGACGTCTGGAAGGGAACTGTTTTTT.

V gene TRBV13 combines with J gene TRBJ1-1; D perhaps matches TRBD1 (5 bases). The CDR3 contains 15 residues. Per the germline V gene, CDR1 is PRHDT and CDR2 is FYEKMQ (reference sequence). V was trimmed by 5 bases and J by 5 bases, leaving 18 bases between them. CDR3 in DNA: TGTGCCAGCAGCCCTGGGGTGGCAGGGCGGACTGAAGCTTTCTTT. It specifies CASSPGVAGRTEAFF.

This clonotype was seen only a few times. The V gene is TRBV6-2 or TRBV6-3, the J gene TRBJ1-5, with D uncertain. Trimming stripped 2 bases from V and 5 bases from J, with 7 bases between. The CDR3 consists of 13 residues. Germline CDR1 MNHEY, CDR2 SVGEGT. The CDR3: CASSYQGHQPQHF. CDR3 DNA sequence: TGTGCCAGCAGTTACCAAGGGCATCAGCCCCAGCATTTT.

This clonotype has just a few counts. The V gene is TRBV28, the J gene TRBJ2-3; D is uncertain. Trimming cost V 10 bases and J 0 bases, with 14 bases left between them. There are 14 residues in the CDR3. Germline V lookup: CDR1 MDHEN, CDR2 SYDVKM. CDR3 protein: CAITTGQSTDTQYF. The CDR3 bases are TGTGCCATAACAACTGGGCAAAGCACAGATACGCAGTATTTT.

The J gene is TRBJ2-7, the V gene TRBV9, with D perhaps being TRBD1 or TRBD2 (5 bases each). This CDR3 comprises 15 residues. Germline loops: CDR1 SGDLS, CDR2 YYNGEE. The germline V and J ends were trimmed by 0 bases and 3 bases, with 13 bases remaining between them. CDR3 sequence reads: CASSVEVGTVYEQYF. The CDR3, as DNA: TGTGCCAGCAGCGTAGAGGTGGGGACGGTCTACGAGCAGTACTTC.

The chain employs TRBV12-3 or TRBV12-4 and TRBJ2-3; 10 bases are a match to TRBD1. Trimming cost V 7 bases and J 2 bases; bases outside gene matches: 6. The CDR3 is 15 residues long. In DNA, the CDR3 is TGTGCCAGCACCCCGGGACAGGGGTTCACAGATACGCAGTATTTT. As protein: CASTPGQGFTDTQYF.

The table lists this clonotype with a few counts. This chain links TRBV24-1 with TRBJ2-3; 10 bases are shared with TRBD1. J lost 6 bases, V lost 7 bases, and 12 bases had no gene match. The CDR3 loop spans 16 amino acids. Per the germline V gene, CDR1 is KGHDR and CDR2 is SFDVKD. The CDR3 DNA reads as TGTGCCACCAGATCGAGCGCCGGGACAGGGGATGATACGCAGTATTTT. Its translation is CATRSSAGTGDDTQYF.

The CDR3 sequence: CATSSFMRVNEQFF. The CDR3 bases are TGTGCCACCAGCAGCTTTATGCGGGTAAATGAGCAGTTCTTC. The genes are TRBV15 and TRBJ2-1, with TRBD2 as a possible D gene (5 bases). The germline V gene has CDR1 LNHNV and CDR2 YYDKDF (reference sequence). The V end lost 3 bases, the J end lost 7 bases, and 13 bases lay between the germline ends. The CDR3 loop spans 14 amino acids.

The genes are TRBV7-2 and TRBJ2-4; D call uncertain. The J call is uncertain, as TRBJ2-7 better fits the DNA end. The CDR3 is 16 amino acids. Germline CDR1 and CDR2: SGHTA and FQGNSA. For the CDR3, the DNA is TGTGCCAGCAGCTTAGGCCGGCCCAGAGAAGGTTACGAGCAGTACTTC. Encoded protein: CASSLGRPREGYEQYF.

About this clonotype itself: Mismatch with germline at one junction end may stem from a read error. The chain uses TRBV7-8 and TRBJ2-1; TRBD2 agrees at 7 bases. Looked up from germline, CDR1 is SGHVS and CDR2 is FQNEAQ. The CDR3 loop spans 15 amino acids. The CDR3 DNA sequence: TGCGCCAGCAGCTTGTCTAGCGGACTCTACAATGAGCAGTTCTTC. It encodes CASSLSSGLYNEQFF.

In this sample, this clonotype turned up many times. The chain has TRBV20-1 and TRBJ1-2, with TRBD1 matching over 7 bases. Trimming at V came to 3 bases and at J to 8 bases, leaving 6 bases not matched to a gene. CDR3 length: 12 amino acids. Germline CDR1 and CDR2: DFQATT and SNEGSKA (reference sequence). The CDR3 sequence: CSASTPGGGYTF. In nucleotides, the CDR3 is TGCAGTGCTAGCACCCCAGGGGGAGGCTACACCTTC.

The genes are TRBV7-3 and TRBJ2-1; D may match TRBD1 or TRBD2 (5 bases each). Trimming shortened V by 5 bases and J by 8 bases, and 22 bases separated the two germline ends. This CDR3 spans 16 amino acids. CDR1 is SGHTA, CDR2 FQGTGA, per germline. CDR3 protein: CASSLHPGLGGDEQFF. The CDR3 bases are TGTGCCAGCAGCCTACACCCAGGGTTAGGAGGCGATGAGCAGTTCTTC.

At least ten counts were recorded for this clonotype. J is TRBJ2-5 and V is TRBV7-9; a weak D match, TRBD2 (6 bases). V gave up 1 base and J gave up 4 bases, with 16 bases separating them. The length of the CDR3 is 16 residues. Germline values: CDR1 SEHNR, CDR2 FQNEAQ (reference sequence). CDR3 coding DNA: TGTGCCAGCAGCTTAGTATTGGCCCTGCGGGGAGAGACCCAGTACTTC. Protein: CASSLVLALRGETQYF.

The CDR3 loop is CTSSRGQGEKLFF. The DNA for the CDR3 is TGTACCAGCAGTAGAGGACAGGGTGAAAAACTGTTTTTT. This chain uses TRBV7-2 with TRBJ1-4, with TRBD1 identical over 8 bases. The CDR3 runs 13 residues. Germline-derived CDR1 and CDR2 are SGHTA and FQGNSA. The V gene end was trimmed by 6 bases and the J gene end by 7 bases; junction bases not matched to a gene: 4.

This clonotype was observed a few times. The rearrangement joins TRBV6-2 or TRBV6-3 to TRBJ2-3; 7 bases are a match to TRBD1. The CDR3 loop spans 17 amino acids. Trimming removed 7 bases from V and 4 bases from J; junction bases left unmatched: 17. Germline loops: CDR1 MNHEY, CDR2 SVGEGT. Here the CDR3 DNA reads TGTGCCAGCAAACCTCCGAGGGGGCGATCGATTTCAGATACGCAGTATTTT. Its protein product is CASKPPRGRSISDTQYF.

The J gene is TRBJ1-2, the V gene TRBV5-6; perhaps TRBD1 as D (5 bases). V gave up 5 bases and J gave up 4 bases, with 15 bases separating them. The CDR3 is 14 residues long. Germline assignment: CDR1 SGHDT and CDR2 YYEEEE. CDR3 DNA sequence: TGTGCCAGCAGTTTCCCGACAGCTAGCTATGGCTACACCTTC. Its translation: CASSFPTASYGYTF.

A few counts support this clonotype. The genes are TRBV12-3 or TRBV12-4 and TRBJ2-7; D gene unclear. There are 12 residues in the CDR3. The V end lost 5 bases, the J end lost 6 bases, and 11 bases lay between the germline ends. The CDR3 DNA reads TGTGCCAGCAGTCACCTATTCCCCGAGCAGTACTTC. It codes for CASSHLFPEQYF.

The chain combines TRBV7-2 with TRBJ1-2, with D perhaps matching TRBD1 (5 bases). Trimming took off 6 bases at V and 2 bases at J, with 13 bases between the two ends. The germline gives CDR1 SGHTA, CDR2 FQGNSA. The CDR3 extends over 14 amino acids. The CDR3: CASSRNGGNYGYTF. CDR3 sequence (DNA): TGTGCCAGCAGTCGAAACGGGGGAAACTATGGCTACACCTTC.

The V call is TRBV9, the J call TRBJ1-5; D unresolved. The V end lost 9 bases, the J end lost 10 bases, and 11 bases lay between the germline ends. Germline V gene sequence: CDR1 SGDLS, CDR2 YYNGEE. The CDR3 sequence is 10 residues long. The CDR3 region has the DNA TGTGCCAAACTGGTTCGTCCCCAGCATTTT. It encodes CAKLVRPQHF.

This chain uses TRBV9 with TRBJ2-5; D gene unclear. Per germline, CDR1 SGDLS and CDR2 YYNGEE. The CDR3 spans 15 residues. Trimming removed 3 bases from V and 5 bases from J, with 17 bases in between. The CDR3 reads CASSGKSAWDETQYF. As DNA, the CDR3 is TGTGCCAGCAGCGGCAAATCCGCCTGGGATGAGACCCAGTACTTC.